Below, one T cell receptor beta chain is given with its context. The length of the CDR3 is 14 residues. Trimming left V 2 bases short and J 0 bases short, with 5 bases between. From germline, CDR1 is MNHEY and CDR2 SVGAGI. These data are taken from a study of OX40 agonist ivuxolimab in advanced cancers. TCRdb's table, derived via immunoSEQ multiplex PCR, lists solely in-frame clones and lacks some. The table lists 40,000 to 60,000 clones, 80% to 95% of them singletons. The specimen was CD4+ or CD8+ T cells sorted from blood, collected in a trial of the OX40 agonist ivuxolimab. The chain has TRBV6-5 and TRBJ1-3; D not certain. The receptor was derived from an adult with an advanced solid tumor such as melanoma, head and neck, liver or kidney cancer. This chain's CDR3 is CASSYSASGNTIYF. The CDR3 region has the DNA TGTGCCAGCAGTTACAGCGCCTCTGGAAACACCATATATTTT.